This T cell receptor beta chain came from a study of glioma-infiltrating T cells after dendritic cell vaccination. Study-wide background: Dendritic cell vaccination trial patients had either newly diagnosed or recurrent glioblastoma.

CDR3 length equals 16 residues. The germline V gene has CDR1 SNHLY and CDR2 FYNNEI. The V and J ends lost 2 bases and 5 bases, in that order; junction bases with no gene match: 4. The data were produced by immunoSEQ multiplex PCR, yet TCRdb's version contains in-frame clones alone and is incomplete. The data hold under 130,000 clones, with nearly 90% observed a single time. As to time point: after dendritic cell vaccination, including at tumor progression/relapse. Sequencing was performed on blood, taken after dendritic cell vaccination. The clonotype originates from a human donor with glioblastoma. The chain links TRBV2 to TRBJ2-1; 12 positions agree with TRBD2. The CDR3 DNA is TGTGCCAGCAGTGAAAAACTAGCGGGGGGTCACAATGAGCAGTTCTTC. Translated, it gives CASSEKLAGGHNEQFF.